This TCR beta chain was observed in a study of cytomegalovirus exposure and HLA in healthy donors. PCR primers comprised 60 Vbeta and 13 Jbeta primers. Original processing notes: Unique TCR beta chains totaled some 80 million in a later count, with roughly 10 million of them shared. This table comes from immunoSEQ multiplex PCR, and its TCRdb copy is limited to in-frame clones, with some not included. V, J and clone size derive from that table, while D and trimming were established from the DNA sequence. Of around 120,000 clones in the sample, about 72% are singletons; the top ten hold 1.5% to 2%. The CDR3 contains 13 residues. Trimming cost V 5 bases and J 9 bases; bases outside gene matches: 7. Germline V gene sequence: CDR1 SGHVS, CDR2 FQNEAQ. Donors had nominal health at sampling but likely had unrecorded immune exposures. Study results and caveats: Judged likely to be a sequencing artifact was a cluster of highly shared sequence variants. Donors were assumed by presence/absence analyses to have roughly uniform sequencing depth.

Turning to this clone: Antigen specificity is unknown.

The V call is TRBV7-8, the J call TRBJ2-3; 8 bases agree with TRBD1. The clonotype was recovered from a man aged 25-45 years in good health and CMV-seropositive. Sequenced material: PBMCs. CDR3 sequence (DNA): TGTGCCAGCAGCCCACGGGACAGGCCAACGCAGTATTTT. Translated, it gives CASSPRDRPTQYF.